What follows describes a single T cell receptor (beta chain). Per the original data handling: By means of reference gene primer amplification, nucleated cell counts were estimated. Repertoires were generated with immunoSEQ multiplex PCR, while TCRdb's copy carries only in-frame clones and drops some. That table is the source of V, J and clone size, and D and trimming were worked out from the DNA. The sample shows some 200,000 clones, around 79% of them seen only once. The data are from a study of blood T cell repertoires in COVID-19. Looking at the study overall: Samples taken during acute and convalescent COVID-19 were collected in the United States, Italy and Spain. Sources were T cells, B-cell-depleted T cells, or PBMCs; the material itself was cDNA or gDNA.

The CDR3 contains 14 residues. Per germline, CDR1 MNHEY and CDR2 SMNVEV (reference sequence). After removal of 6 bases from V and 5 bases from J, the junction contained 7 bases not matched to a gene. The sequenced sample was peripheral blood. The sequence was collected from a woman in her 70s with acute or convalescent COVID-19. The gene calls are TRBV27 and TRBJ1-5; the match to TRBD1 covers 7 bases. The CDR3 is CASRRTGDDQPQHF. The CDR3 DNA reads as TGTGCCAGCAGGCGAACAGGGGACGATCAGCCCCAGCATTTT.